This T cell receptor beta chain stems from a study of blood T cell repertoires in COVID-19. The overall study: Sources were T cells, B-cell-depleted T cells, or PBMCs; the material itself was cDNA or gDNA.

In its sample, this clone was seen once. From germline, CDR1 is SGHKS and CDR2 YYEKEE (reference sequence). Trimming took 0 bases from V and 2 from J, leaving 14 bases between them. The length of the CDR3 is 16 residues. Ages ranged from 18 to 89 years, with residence in around 24 US areas. Cohorts were determined from participant-reported clinical history. Original handling: Nucleated cell number was recorded as an estimate derived from reference gene primer amplification. Some clones are missing from TCRdb's copy, which holds only in-frame ones; the method was immunoSEQ multiplex PCR. V and J calls and clone size are as listed in that table; D and trimming were resolved from the DNA. The sample lists about 380,000 clones; around 87% were seen once.

The clonotype comes from a man aged 25 to 40 who had recovered from COVID-19. This chain joins TRBV5-5 and TRBJ1-2; D remains unclear. The source material was PBMCs or T cells enriched from blood (not recorded which). DNA of the CDR3: TGTGCCAGCAGCTTGGGTGACGGCAGACTGAACTATGGCTACACCTTC. Translation gives CASSLGDGRLNYGYTF. Drawing the rest from reference TRBV5-5 and TRBJ1-2, the complete variable domain is DAGVTQSPTHLIKTRGQQVTLRCSPISGHKSVSWYQQVLGQGPQFIFQYYEKEERGRGNFPDRFSARQFPNYSSELNVNALLLGDSALYLCASSLGDGRLNYGYTFGSGTRLTVV.